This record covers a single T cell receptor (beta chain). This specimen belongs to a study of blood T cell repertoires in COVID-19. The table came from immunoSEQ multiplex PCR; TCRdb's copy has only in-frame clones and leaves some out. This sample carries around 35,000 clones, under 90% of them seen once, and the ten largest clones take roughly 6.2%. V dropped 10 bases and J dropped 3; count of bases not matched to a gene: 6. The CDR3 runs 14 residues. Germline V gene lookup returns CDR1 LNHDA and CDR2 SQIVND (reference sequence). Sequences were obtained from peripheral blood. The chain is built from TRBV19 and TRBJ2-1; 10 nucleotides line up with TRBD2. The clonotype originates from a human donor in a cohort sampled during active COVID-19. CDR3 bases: TGTGCCACCCGAGGACTAGCGGTCTACAATGAGCAGTTCTTC. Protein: CATRGLAVYNEQFF.